One and the same sample provided the 10 T cell receptor beta chains below, sequenced in a study of blood T cell repertoires in COVID-19. Using immunoSEQ multiplex PCR, the repertoire was profiled, and TCRdb retains in-frame clones only, with some absent. The repertoire holds 150,000 to 200,000 clones, approximately 74% seen once, with around 2.9% in the top ten. Sequenced: peripheral blood. These receptors all come from a woman of 80 years or more with acute or convalescent COVID-19.

The rearrangement joins TRBV5-1 to TRBJ2-2, with TRBD2 matching 10 bases. The CDR3 covers 16 residues. Per germline, CDR1 SGHRS and CDR2 YFSETQ. V trimming: 3 bases; J trimming: 6 bases; junction bases outside the gene matches: 8. The CDR3 here is CASSSSGRALAGELFF. Here the CDR3 DNA reads TGCGCCAGCAGCTCCAGCGGGAGGGCCTTGGCCGGGGAGCTGTTTTTT. Together with reference TRBV5-1 and TRBJ2-2, the CDR3 gives the full variable domain: KAGVTQTPRYLIKTRGQQVTLSCSPISGHRSVSWYQQTPGQGLQFLFEYFSETQRNKGNFPGRFSGRQFSNSRSEMNVSTLELGDSALYLCASSSSGRALAGELFFGEGSRLTVL.

This clone came up a few times. The rearrangement uses TRBV19 and TRBJ1-1; possible D gene TRBD1, 5 bases. Germline V lookup: CDR1 LNHDA, CDR2 SQIVND (reference sequence). This CDR3 region has 14 residues. Trimming pared 6 bases from V and 2 bases from J, leaving 13 bases between. CDR3 loop: CASREIGGNTEAFF. CDR3 nucleotides: TGTGCCAGTAGGGAAATCGGGGGAAACACTGAAGCTTTCTTT.

The chain carries TRBV7-9 and TRBJ1-2; D is uncertain. The CDR3 has 15 residues. The V end was cut by 6 bases, the J end by 0 bases, with 14 bases between. From germline, CDR1 is SEHNR and CDR2 FQNEAQ (reference sequence). The DNA for the CDR3 is TGTGCCAGCAGTCCCATTCGGAGTTCTAACTATGGCTACACCTTC. This encodes CASSPIRSSNYGYTF.

This rearrangement joins TRBV5-6 to TRBJ2-5; TRBD2 aligns across 10 bases. Unmatched junction bases numbered 4, after V lost 0 bases and J lost 2 bases. Germline assignment: CDR1 SGHDT and CDR2 YYEEEE. CDR3 length: 16 residues. The CDR3 reads CASSLVASGSQETQYF. The CDR3, as DNA: TGTGCCAGCAGCTTGGTCGCTAGCGGGAGTCAAGAGACCCAGTACTTC.

The rearrangement links TRBV23-1 to TRBJ1-5, with D perhaps TRBD1 (5 bases). TRBV23-1 is an ORF for which the function is uncertain. The CDR3 is 14 amino acids. Between the trimmed V and J ends, which lost 2 bases and 7 bases, there was a span of 12 bases. CDR3 sequence reads: CASSQGPGGQPQHF. The CDR3 DNA reads TGCGCCAGCAGTCAAGGTCCCGGGGGACAGCCCCAGCATTTT.

This clone was observed a handful of times. The chain has TRBV10-3 and TRBJ1-2; tentatively, D is TRBD1 (5 bases). Trimming took 5 bases from V and 6 from J, leaving 16 bases between them. Germline V gene lookup returns CDR1 ENHRY and CDR2 SYGVKD. CDR3 length: 14 amino acids. CDR3 coding DNA: TGTGCCATCAGTTTCGGGGGGACGGCAGATGGCTACACCTTC. Its translation: CAISFGGTADGYTF.

This chain's CDR3 is CASSFSPGYIGYTF. DNA of the CDR3: TGTGCCAGCAGTTTTTCCCCAGGGTATATCGGCTACACCTTC. This rearrangement joins TRBV28 to TRBJ1-2; maybe TRBD1 (5 bases). This CDR3 region has 14 residues. The V end was cut by 3 bases, the J end by 8 bases, with 16 bases between. Germline CDR1 MDHEN, CDR2 SYDVKM.

This chain uses TRBV27 with TRBJ2-1; TRBD2 agrees at 10 bases. Trimming removed 5 bases from V and 4 bases from J; junction bases left unmatched: 11. This CDR3 region has 17 residues. Germline CDR1 reads MNHEY; CDR2 reads SMNVEV (reference sequence). DNA for the CDR3: TGTGCCAGCAGTGCCGAGGGGGCTAGCGGGAGATACAATGAGCAGTTCTTC. This codes for CASSAEGASGRYNEQFF.

The chain employs TRBV18 and TRBJ2-2; D perhaps matches TRBD1 (5 bases). Trimming pared 0 bases from V and 10 bases from J, leaving 9 bases between. This CDR3 is built from 13 residues. Germline CDR1 KGHSH, CDR2 LQKENI. This chain's CDR3 is CASSPPGPLELFF. As DNA, the CDR3 is TGTGCCAGCTCACCACCGGGGCCCCTGGAGCTGTTTTTT.

This clone is a singleton in its sample. The rearrangement links TRBV10-3 to TRBJ2-7; 13 nucleotides align to TRBD2. The CDR3 extends over 15 amino acids. The V and J ends lost 6 bases and 1 base, in that order; junction bases with no gene match: 3. CDR1 is ENHRY, CDR2 SYGVKD, per germline. The chain's CDR3 is CAIRPGLAGSYEQYF. The CDR3 coding sequence is TGTGCCATCAGGCCGGGACTAGCGGGGTCCTACGAGCAGTACTTC.